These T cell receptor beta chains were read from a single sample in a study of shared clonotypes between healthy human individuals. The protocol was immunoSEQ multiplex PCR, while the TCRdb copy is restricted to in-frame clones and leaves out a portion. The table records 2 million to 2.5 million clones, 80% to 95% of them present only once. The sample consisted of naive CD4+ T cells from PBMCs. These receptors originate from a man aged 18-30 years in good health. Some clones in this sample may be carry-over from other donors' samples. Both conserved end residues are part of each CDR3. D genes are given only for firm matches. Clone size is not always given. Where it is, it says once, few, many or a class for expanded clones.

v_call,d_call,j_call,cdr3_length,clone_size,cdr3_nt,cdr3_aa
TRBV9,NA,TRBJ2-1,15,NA,TGTGCCAGCAGCATCGCGGCAGGGACTTACAATGAGCAGTTCTTC,CASSIAAGTYNEQFF
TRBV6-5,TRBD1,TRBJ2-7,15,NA,TGTGCCAGCAGTTCCACCGGGACAGGGGGCTACGAGCAGTACTTC,CASSSTGTGGYEQYF
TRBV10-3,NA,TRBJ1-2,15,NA,TGTGCCATCCCCCGGACCCCACAAGGGAACTATGGCTACACCTTC,CAIPRTPQGNYGYTF
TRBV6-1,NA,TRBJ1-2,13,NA,TGTGCCAGCAGAGAGACAGCGAACTATGGCTACACCTTC,CASRETANYGYTF
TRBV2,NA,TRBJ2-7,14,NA,TGTGCCATGTCCACCGGGACGGAACTTTACGAGCAGTACTTC,CAMSTGTELYEQYF
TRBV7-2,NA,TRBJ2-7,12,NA,TGTGCCAGCGGGGGGTTAGGCTACGAGCAGTACTTC,CASGGLGYEQYF
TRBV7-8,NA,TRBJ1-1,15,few,TGTGCCAGCAGCTTAATTCAGGGGAAAGGGACTGAAGCTTTCTTT,CASSLIQGKGTEAFF
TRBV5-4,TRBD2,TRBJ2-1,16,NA,TGTGCCAGCAGCGCCGGACTAGCGGGAGGTGAAAATGAGCAGTTCTTC,CASSAGLAGGENEQFF
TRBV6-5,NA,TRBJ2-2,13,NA,TGTGCCAGCAGTACATCGAACACCGGGGAGCTGTTTTTT,CASSTSNTGELFF
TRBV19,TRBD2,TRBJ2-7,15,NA,TGTGCCACCGCTCTCCTCGCGGGAGGGTCCTACGAGCAGTACTTC,CATALLAGGSYEQYF
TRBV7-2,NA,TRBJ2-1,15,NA,TGTGCCAGCAGCTTTCCGGGACACTCCTACAATGAGCAGTTCTTC,CASSFPGHSYNEQFF
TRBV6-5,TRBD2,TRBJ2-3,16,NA,TGTGCCAGCAGTTACTCGCGACTAGCGGGCACAGATACGCAGTATTTT,CASSYSRLAGTDTQYF
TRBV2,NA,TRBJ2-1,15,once,TGTGCCAGCAGTGAAGCGACGGGAGTGGGGAATGAGCAGTTCTTC,CASSEATGVGNEQFF
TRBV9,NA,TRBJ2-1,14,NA,TGTGCCAGCAGCGTAGCGGGAGTGAGGAATGAGCAGTTCTTC,CASSVAGVRNEQFF
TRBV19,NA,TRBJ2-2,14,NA,TGTGCCAGTAGACAGGGTGATAACACCGGGGAGCTGTTTTTT,CASRQGDNTGELFF
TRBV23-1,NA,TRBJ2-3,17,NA,TGCGCCAGCAGTCGGAAGCTGGTGGAGGTGGAGAGAGATACGCAGTATTTT,CASSRKLVEVERDTQYF
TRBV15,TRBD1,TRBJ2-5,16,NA,TGTGCCACCAGCAGAGATTTCGGACAGGCGGCGGAGACCCAGTACTTC,CATSRDFGQAAETQYF
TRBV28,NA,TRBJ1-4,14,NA,TGTGCCAGCAGTTCCAGAAGAACTGATGAAAAACTGTTTTTT,CASSSRRTDEKLFF
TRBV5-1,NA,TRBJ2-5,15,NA,TGCGCCAGCAGCGGCCGGACAGCCCCGGGGGAGACCCAGTACTTC,CASSGRTAPGETQYF
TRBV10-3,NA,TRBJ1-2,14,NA,TGTGCCATCAGTGCCACCAGACAGGTTCGGGGCTACACCTTC,CAISATRQVRGYTF
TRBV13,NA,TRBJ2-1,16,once,TGTGCCAGCAGCTCCGGGTGGGATTCGTTGGTCAATGAGCAGTTCTTC,CASSSGWDSLVNEQFF
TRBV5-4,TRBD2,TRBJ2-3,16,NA,TGTGCCAGCAGCTTGAGGGTGGGACTAGTGGCAGATACGCAGTATTTT,CASSLRVGLVADTQYF
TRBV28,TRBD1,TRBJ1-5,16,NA,TGTGCCAGCAGTTCTCCCGGGACAGAGTACAATCAGCCCCAGCATTTT,CASSSPGTEYNQPQHF
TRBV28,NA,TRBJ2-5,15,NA,TGTGCCAGCAGTTTCCACGGCCCCGGAGAAGAGACCCAGTACTTC,CASSFHGPGEETQYF
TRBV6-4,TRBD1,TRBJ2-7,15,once,TGTGCCAGCAGGGATCAAGACAGGGGGCCTTACGAGCAGTACTTC,CASRDQDRGPYEQYF
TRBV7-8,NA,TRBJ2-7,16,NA,TGTGCCAGCATCCCGAGGGGGGGCGTGAAGGGCTACGAGCAGTACTTC,CASIPRGGVKGYEQYF
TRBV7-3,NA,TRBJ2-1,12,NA,TGTGCCAGCAGCCTCCGGCCGGGGGAGCAGTTCTTC,CASSLRPGEQFF
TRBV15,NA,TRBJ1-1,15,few,TGTGCCACCAGCAGAGATCGCAGGGGCCTCACTGAAGCTTTCTTT,CATSRDRRGLTEAFF
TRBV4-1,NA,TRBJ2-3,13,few,TGCGCCAGCAGCTCTAGCGCCACAGATACGCAGTATTTT,CASSSSATDTQYF
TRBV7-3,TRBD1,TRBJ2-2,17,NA,TGTGCCAGCAGCCCAAGCCGGGACAGGGCGAACACCGGGGAGCTGTTTTTT,CASSPSRDRANTGELFF
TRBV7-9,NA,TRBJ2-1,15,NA,TGTGCCAGCAGAGGAGACCCGCCCAAGGACAATGAGCAGTTCTTC,CASRGDPPKDNEQFF